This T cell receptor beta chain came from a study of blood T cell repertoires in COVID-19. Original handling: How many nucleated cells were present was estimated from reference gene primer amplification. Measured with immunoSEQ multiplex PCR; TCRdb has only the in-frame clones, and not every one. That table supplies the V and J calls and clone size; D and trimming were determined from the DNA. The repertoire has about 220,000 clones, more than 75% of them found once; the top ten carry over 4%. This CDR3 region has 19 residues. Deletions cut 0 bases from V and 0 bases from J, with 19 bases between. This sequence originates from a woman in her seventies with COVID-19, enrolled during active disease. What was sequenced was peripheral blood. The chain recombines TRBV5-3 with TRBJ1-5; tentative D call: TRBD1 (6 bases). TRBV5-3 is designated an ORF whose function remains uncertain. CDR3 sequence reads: CARSLGPRGTLYSNQPQHF. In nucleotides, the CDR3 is TGTGCCAGAAGCTTGGGTCCGAGGGGGACCCTTTATAGCAATCAGCCCCAGCATTTT.